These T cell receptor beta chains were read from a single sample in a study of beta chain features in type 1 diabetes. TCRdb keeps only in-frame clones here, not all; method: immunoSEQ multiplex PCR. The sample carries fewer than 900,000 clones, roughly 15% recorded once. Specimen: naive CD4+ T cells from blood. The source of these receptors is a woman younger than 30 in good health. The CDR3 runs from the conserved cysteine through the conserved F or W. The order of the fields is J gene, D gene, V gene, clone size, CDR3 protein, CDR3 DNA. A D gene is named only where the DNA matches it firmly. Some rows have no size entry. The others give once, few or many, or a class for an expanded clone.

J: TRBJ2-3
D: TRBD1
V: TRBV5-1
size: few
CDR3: CASSLGPGQGSNTQYF
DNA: TGCGCCAGCAGCTTGGGCCCCGGACAGGGGTCCAATACGCAGTATTTT

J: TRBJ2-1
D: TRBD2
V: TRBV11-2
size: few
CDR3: CASSPPSGSHNEQFF
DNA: TGTGCCAGCAGCCCCCCTAGCGGGTCCCACAATGAGCAGTTCTTC

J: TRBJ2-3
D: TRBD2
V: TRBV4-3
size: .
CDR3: CADTPPGGPLDTQYF
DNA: TGCGCCGATACGCCCCCGGGAGGGCCTTTAGATACGCAGTATTTT

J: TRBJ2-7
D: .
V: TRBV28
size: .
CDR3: CASRLGGGSLKYEQYF
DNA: TGTGCCAGCAGACTCGGAGGGGGCTCCTTGAAATACGAGCAGTACTTC

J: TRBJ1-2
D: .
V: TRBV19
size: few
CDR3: CASSSTNLGDYGYTF
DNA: TGTGCCAGTAGTTCCACCAATTTGGGGGACTATGGCTACACCTTC

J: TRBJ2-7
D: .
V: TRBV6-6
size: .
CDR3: CASSYPVRSYEQYF
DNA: TGTGCCAGCAGTTACCCGGTCCGATCCTACGAGCAGTACTTC

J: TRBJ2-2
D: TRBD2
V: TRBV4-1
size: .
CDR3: CASQRVAGLTGELFF
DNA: TGCGCCAGCCAGCGGGTAGCGGGGCTCACCGGGGAGCTGTTTTTT

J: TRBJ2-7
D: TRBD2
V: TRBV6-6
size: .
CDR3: CASSYLTSGYEQYF
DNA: TGTGCCAGCAGTTACTTGACTAGCGGCTACGAGCAGTACTTC

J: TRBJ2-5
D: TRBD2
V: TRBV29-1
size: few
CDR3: CSVVPSGSMETQYF
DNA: TGCAGCGTTGTGCCTAGCGGGAGTATGGAGACCCAGTACTTC

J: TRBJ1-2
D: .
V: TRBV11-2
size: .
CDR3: CASSASYGYTF
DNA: TGTGCCAGCAGCGCAAGCTATGGCTACACCTTC

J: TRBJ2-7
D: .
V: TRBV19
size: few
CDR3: CASSIHQTGDYEQYF
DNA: TGTGCCAGTAGTATACATCAGACAGGCGACTACGAGCAGTACTTC

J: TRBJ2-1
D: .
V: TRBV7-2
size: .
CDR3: CASSRNIYNEQFF
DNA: TGTGCCAGCAGCCGCAATATCTACAATGAGCAGTTCTTC

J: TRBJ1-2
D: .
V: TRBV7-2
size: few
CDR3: CASSLVGGPGYTF
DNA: TGTGCCAGCAGCTTAGTCGGGGGGCCGGGCTACACCTTC

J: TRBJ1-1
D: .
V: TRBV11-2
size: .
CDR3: CASSLALGVRTEAFF
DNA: TGTGCCAGCAGCTTAGCTTTAGGGGTTCGGACTGAAGCTTTCTTT

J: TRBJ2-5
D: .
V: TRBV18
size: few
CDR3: CASSLGDQETQYF
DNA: TGTGCCAGCTCACTTGGGGACCAAGAGACCCAGTACTTC

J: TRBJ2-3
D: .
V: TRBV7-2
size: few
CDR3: CASSVSDTQYF
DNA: TGTGCCAGCAGTGTCTCGGATACGCAGTATTTT

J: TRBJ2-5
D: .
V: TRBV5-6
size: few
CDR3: CASSLRWRGYTETQYF
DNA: TGTGCCAGCAGCTTGCGTTGGAGGGGCTATACAGAGACCCAGTACTTC

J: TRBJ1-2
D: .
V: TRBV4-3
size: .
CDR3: CASSQDPGTSSTHYGYTF
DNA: TGCGCCAGCAGCCAAGATCCCGGGACGTCGTCGACACACTATGGCTACACCTTC

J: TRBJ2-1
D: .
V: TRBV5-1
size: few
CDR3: CASSSGTQFGNEQFF
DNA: TGCGCCAGCAGCTCCGGGACTCAGTTTGGCAATGAGCAGTTCTTC

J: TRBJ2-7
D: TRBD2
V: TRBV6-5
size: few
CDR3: CASRIGTSGSYEQYF
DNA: TGTGCCAGCAGGATAGGGACTAGCGGCTCCTACGAGCAGTACTTC

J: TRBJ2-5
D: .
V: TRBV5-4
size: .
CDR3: CASSIAGRQETQYF
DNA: TGTGCCAGCAGCATTGCCGGTCGTCAAGAGACCCAGTACTTC

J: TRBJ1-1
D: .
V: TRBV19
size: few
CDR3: CASSLNRINTEAFF
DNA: TGTGCCAGTAGTCTTAACAGGATAAACACTGAAGCTTTCTTT

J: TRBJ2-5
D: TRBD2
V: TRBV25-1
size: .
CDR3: CASSAIAGEETQYF
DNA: TGTGCCAGCTCAGCAATAGCGGGAGAAGAGACCCAGTACTTC

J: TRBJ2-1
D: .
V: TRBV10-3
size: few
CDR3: CAISESLGEQFF
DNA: TGTGCCATCAGTGAGTCGCTCGGCGAGCAGTTCTTC

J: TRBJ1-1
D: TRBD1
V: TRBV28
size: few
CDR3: CASSFQGGPNTEAFF
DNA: TGTGCCAGCAGTTTCCAAGGGGGCCCGAACACTGAAGCTTTCTTT

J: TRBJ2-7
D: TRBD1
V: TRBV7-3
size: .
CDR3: CASSARMSDRAFFYEQYF
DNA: TGTGCCAGCAGTGCCCGAATGTCTGACAGGGCATTTTTCTACGAGCAGTACTTC

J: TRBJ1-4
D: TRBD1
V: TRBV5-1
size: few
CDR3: CASGPGQSNEKLFF
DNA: TGCGCCAGCGGACCGGGACAGAGTAATGAAAAACTGTTTTTT

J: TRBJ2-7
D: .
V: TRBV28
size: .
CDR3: CASSQQAAEYEQYF
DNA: TGTGCCAGCAGTCAACAGGCGGCGGAATACGAGCAGTACTTC

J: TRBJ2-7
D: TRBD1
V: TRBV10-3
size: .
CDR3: CAIRDRGSYEQYF
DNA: TGTGCCATCAGGGACAGGGGATCCTACGAGCAGTACTTC

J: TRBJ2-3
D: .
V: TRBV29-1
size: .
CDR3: CSVHGGTDTQYF
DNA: TGCAGCGTTCACGGGGGAACGGATACGCAGTATTTT

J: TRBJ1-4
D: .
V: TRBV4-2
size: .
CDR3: CASSQDGGARYREKLFF
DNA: TGTGCCAGCAGCCAAGATGGCGGTGCACGCTATCGTGAAAAACTGTTTTTT

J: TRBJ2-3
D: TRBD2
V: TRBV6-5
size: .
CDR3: CASKTAGGTDTQYF
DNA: TGTGCCAGCAAGACGGCGGGAGGCACAGATACGCAGTATTTT

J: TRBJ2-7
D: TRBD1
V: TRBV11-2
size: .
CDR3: CASSRSYLPQGVIEQYF
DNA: TGTGCCAGCAGCCGTAGCTACCTTCCACAGGGGGTGATCGAGCAGTACTTC

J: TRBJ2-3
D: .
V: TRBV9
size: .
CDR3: CASSVDRDTQYF
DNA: TGTGCCAGCAGCGTAGACAGGGATACGCAGTATTTT

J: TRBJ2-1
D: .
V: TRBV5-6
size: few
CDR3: CASSRAAGPYNEQFF
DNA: TGTGCCAGCAGCCGAGCGGCGGGCCCCTACAATGAGCAGTTCTTC

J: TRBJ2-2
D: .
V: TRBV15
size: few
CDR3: CATSRDQGLELFF
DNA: TGTGCCACCAGCAGAGATCAAGGCCTAGAGCTGTTTTTT

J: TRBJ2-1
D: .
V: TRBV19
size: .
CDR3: CASSIAGANEQFF
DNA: TGTGCCAGTAGTATAGCGGGGGCGAATGAGCAGTTCTTC

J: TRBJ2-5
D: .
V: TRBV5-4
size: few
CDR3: CASSLEGTTTDF
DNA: TGTGCCAGCAGCTTGGAGGGGACAACTACGGACTTC

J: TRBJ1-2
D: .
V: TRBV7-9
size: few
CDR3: CASTRGDDYGYTF
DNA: TGTGCCAGTACCAGGGGAGACGACTATGGCTACACCTTC

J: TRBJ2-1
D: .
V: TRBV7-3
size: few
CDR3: CASSSGDYNEQFF
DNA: TGTGCCAGCAGCTCGGGAGATTACAATGAGCAGTTCTTC

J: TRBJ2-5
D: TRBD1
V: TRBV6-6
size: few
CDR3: CASRPQGAGQETQYF
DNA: TGTGCCAGCAGACCACAGGGGGCCGGCCAAGAGACCCAGTACTTC

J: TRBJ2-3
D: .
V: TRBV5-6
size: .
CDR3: CASSLGLYTDTQYF
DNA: TGTGCCAGCAGCTTGGGGCTATACACAGATACGCAGTATTTT

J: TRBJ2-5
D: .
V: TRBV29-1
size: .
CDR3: CSVVLGVETQYF
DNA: TGCAGCGTGGTGTTGGGTGTTGAGACCCAGTACTTC

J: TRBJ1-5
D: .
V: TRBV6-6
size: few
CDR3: CASSYGGSQPQHF
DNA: TGTGCCAGCAGTTACGGGGGCAGCCAGCCCCAGCATTTT

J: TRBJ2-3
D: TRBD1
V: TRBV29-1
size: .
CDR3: CSVSPGQTDTQYF
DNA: TGCAGCGTGTCTCCGGGACAGACAGATACGCAGTATTTT

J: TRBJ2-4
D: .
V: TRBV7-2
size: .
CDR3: CASSPSIVPFLYF
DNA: TGTGCCAGCAGCCCTAGCATAGTCCCTTTCCTGTACTTC

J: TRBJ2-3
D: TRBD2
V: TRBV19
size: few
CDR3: CASSSVAGGQDTQYF
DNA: TGTGCCAGTAGTTCGGTAGCGGGAGGGCAAGATACGCAGTATTTT

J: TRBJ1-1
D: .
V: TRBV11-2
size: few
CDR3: CASSLSGFEAFF
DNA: TGTGCCAGCAGCCTCTCAGGGTTTGAAGCTTTCTTT

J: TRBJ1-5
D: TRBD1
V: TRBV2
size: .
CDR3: CASSELDRSNQPQHF
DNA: TGTGCCAGCAGTGAATTGGACAGGTCTAATCAGCCCCAGCATTTT

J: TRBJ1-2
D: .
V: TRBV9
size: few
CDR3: CASSVGENYGYTF
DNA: TGTGCCAGCAGCGTAGGGGAAAACTATGGCTACACCTTC

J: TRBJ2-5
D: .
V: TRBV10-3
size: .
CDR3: CAISDPLEGQETQYF
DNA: TGTGCCATCAGTGATCCTTTGGAAGGGCAAGAGACCCAGTACTTC

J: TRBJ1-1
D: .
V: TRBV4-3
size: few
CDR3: CASSQDLFTAMNTEAFF
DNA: TGCGCCAGCAGCCAAGATCTATTTACAGCCATGAACACTGAAGCTTTCTTT

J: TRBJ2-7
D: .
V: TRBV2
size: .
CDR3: CATERGDLSYEQYF
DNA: TGTGCTACCGAAAGGGGGGACCTATCCTACGAGCAGTACTTC

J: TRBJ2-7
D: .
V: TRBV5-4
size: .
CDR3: CASSLPTSYEQYF
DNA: TGTGCCAGCAGCTTGCCTACTAGCTACGAGCAGTACTTC

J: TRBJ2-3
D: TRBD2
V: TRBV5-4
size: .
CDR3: CASSFLSGGTDTQYF
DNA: TGTGCCAGCAGCTTCCTTAGCGGGGGCACAGATACGCAGTATTTT

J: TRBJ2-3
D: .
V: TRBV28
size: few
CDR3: CASSMGSRTDTQYF
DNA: TGTGCCAGCAGTATGGGATCCCGCACAGATACGCAGTATTTT

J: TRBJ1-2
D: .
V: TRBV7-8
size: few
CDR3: CASSQTLVGWDYGYTF
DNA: TGTGCCAGCAGCCAAACACTCGTGGGTTGGGACTATGGCTACACCTTC

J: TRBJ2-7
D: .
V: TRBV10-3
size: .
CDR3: CAIREKGLSSYEQYF
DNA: TGTGCCATCAGGGAAAAGGGGTTATCATCCTACGAGCAGTACTTC

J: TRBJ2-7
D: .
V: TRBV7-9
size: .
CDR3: CASSSQNRLLGQYF
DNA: TGTGCCAGCAGCTCACAGAACCGTCTTTTAGGGCAGTACTTC